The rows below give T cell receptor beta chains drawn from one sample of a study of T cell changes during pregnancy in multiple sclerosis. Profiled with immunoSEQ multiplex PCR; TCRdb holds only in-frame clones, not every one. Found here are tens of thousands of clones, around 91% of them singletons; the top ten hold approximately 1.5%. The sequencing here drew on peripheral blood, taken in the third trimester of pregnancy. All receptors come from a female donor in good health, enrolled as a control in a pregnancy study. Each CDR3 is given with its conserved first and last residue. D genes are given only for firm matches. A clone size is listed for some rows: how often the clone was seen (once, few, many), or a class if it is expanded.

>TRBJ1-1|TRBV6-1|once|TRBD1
TGTGCCAGCATAAACAGGGGAGGTACTGAAGCTTTCTTT
CASINRGGTEAFF
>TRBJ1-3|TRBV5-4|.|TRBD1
TGTGCCAGCAGCCTAAGACAGGGGAGAGCTGGAAACACCATATATTTT
CASSLRQGRAGNTIYF
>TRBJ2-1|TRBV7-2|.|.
TGTGCCAGCAGCTTAAGGGGCGGGACCTCCAACAATGAGCAGTTCTTC
CASSLRGGTSNNEQFF
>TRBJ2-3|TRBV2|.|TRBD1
TGTGCCAGCAGTCGACAGGGGTTGGGCACAGATACGCAGTATTTT
CASSRQGLGTDTQYF
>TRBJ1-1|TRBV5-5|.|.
TGTGCCAGCAGCTTGGGGGCGGGATGGACTGAAGCTTTCTTT
CASSLGAGWTEAFF
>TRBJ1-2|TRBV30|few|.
TGTGCCTGGAACGCGGGCAGGTCGAACTATGGCTACACCTTC
CAWNAGRSNYGYTF
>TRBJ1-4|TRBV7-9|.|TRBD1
TGTGCCAGCAGCCTCGACAGGGGCCCTAATGAAAAACTGTTTTTT
CASSLDRGPNEKLFF
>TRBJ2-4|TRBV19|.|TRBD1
TGTGCCAGTAGCGAGCGTACGGCGGGGACAGGGGGACGCCTAGCCAAAAACATTCAGTACTTC
CASSERTAGTGGRLAKNIQYF
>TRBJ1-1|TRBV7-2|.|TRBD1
TGTGCCGGAGCAGGGGGGTCGCCCCTGGGCACTGAAGCTTTCTTT
CAGAGGSPLGTEAFF
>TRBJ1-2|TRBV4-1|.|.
TGCGCCAGCAGCCAAGACTTAACAGGGATATATGGCTACACCTTC
CASSQDLTGIYGYTF
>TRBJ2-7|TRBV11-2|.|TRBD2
TGTGCCAGCAGCTTACTTGGCGGGGGGACCTACGAGCAGTACTTC
CASSLLGGGTYEQYF
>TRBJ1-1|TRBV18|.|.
TGTGCCAGCTCACCCCTCGGGGTTGGGAACACTGAAGCTTTCTTT
CASSPLGVGNTEAFF
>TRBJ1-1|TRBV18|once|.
TGTGCCAGCTCACCAGAGGGAACTGAAGCTTTCTTT
CASSPEGTEAFF
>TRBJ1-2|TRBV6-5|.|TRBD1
TGTGCCAGCAGTTACCGAGACAGGGCCTATGGCTACACCTTC
CASSYRDRAYGYTF
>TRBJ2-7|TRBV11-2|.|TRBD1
TGTGCCAGCAGCTTAGTCCCTAGGACAGGTATCCCCTACGAGCAGTACTTC
CASSLVPRTGIPYEQYF
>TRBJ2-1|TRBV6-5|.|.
TGTGCCAGCAGTTCGACTTACAATGAGCAGTTCTTC
CASSSTYNEQFF
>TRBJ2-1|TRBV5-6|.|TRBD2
TGTGCCAGCAGCTTGGACGGGGGGGGACATGAGCAGTTCTTC
CASSLDGGGHEQFF
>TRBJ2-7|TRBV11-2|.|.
TGTGCCAGCACCCGGGACACAGTATCCTACGAGCAGTACTTC
CASTRDTVSYEQYF
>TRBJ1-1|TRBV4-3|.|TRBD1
TGCGCCTCGAGGCAGGGGGTGAACACTGAAGCTTTCTTT
CASRQGVNTEAFF
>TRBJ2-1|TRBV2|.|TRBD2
TGTGCCAGCAGTTCCCTAGCGGGGGGGCGGAACAATGAGCAGTTCTTC
CASSSLAGGRNNEQFF
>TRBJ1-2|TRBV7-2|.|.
TGTGCCAGCAGCCCTCGGGGGTACTATGGCTACACCTTC
CASSPRGYYGYTF
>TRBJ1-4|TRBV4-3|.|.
TGCGCCAGCAGCCAAGTCGCAGGGGTGGGTGAAAAACTGTTTTTT
CASSQVAGVGEKLFF
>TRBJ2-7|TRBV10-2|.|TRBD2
TGCGCCAGCAGAGTAGCGGGGGGGTACTACGAGCAGTACTTC
CASRVAGGYYEQYF
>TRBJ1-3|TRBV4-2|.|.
TGTGCCAGCAGCCGGTACGGGGACTCTGGAAACACCATATATTTT
CASSRYGDSGNTIYF
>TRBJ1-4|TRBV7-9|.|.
TGTGCCAGCAGCCCCCCGGATTCTAGGAGGGAAAAACTGTTTTTT
CASSPPDSRREKLFF
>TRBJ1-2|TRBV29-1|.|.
TGCAGCGTTGTAGGGGCCGTCTATGGCTACACCTTC
CSVVGAVYGYTF
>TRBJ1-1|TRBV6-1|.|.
TGTGCCAGCAGTGAGAGGGCTACAGGGCCGTTAAACACTGAAGCTTTCTTT
CASSERATGPLNTEAFF
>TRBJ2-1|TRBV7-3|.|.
TGTGCCAGCAGGGGGGGTTCTGCCAATGAGCAGTTCTTC
CASRGGSANEQFF
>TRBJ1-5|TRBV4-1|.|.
TGCGCCAGCAGCCAAGAAGTCCCTTCAGGGAATCAGCCCCAGCATTTT
CASSQEVPSGNQPQHF
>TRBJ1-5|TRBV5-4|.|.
TGTGCCAGCAGCTCGGGTGATGCCAATCAGCCCCAGCATTTT
CASSSGDANQPQHF
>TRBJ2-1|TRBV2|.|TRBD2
TGTGCCAGCAGAGGTGCGCGGGGGGGAGGAGGCAATGAGCAGTTCTTC
CASRGARGGGGNEQFF
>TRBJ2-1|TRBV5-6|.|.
TGTGCCAGCAGCTTGGGGGCTTACTACAATGAGCAGTTCTTC
CASSLGAYYNEQFF
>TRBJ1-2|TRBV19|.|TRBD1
TGTGCCAGTAGTCTGACCCCCCGGGACAGTGATGGCTACACCTTC
CASSLTPRDSDGYTF
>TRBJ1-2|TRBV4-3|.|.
TGCGCCAGCAGCCAAGGGCAGGTTAGCGGAGGCTACACCTTC
CASSQGQVSGGYTF
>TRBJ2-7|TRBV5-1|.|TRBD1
TGCGCCAGCAGTCTCCCCGGGTGGATTTCCGGACAGGGCGGCGAGCAGTACTTC
CASSLPGWISGQGGEQYF
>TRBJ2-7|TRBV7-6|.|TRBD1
TGTGCCAGCAGCTTAGGGACAGGGTTTGTGGAGCAGTACTTC
CASSLGTGFVEQYF
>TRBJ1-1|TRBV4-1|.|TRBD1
TGCGCCAGCAGCCAAGCCCCGGGACAGGGTTTGTCTTTCTTT
CASSQAPGQGLSFF
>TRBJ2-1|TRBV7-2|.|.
TGTGCCAGCAGCTTCCCGACAGGTGAGCAGTTCTTC
CASSFPTGEQFF
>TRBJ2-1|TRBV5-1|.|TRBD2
TGCGCCAGCAGTAGCGGGGGGGCCCATGAGCAGTTCTTC
CASSSGGAHEQFF
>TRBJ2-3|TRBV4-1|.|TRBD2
TGCGCCAGCAGCCAAGATAGGTCAGCGGGGGCAATGTCAGATACGCAGTATTTT
CASSQDRSAGAMSDTQYF
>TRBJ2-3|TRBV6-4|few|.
TGTGCCAGCAGTGTGGGGGCCTTTACAGATACGCAGTATTTT
CASSVGAFTDTQYF
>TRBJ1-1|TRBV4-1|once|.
TGCGCCAGCAGCCAAGATTTCGCGGCCTACACTGAAGCTTTCTTT
CASSQDFAAYTEAFF
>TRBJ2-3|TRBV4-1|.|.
TGCGCCAGCAGCGGGGGCCTCTCTGGTGGGCACAGTACGCAGTATTTT
CASSGGLSGGHSTQYF
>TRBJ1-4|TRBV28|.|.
TGTGCCAGCAGTTTCGCAGGGACAACTAATGAAAAACTGTTTTTT
CASSFAGTTNEKLFF
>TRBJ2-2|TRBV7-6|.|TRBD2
TGTGCCAGCAGCTTGGAGCGGGGGGGCGCCGGGGAGCTGTTTTTT
CASSLERGGAGELFF
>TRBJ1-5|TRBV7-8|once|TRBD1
TGTGCCAGCACCGCCACAGGGGTCAATCAGCCCCAGCATTTT
CASTATGVNQPQHF
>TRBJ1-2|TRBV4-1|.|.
TGCGCCAGCAGCCCCGTTCGCGACTATGGCTACACCTTC
CASSPVRDYGYTF
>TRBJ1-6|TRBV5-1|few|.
TGCGCCAGCAGCAAGACAGCCTCTAATTCACCCCTCCACTTT
CASSKTASNSPLHF
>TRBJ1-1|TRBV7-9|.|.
TGTGCCAGCAGCCCCGGCCAGGTGAACACTGAAGCTTTCTTT
CASSPGQVNTEAFF
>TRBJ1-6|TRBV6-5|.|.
TGTGCCAGCAGGAGGGCCAGCTCCTATAATTCACCCCTCCACTTT
CASRRASSYNSPLHF
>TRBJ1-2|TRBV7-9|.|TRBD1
TGTGCCAGCAGCCCCCGGGACAGGGGGCCCTCTAACTATGGCTACACCTTC
CASSPRDRGPSNYGYTF
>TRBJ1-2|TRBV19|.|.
TGTGCCAGTAGTATGGCCGGTTCTAGAGGCTACACCTTC
CASSMAGSRGYTF
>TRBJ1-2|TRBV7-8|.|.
TGTGCCAGCAGCTTACGTGGTGCGGGAACCAACTATGGCTACACCTTC
CASSLRGAGTNYGYTF
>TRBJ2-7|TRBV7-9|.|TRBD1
TGTGCCAGCAGCGCCCTGGGACAGGGCGACGAGCAGTACTTC
CASSALGQGDEQYF
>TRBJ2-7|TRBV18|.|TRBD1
TGTGCCAGCTCACCCGGGACAGGGGGGCCCTACGAGCAGTACTTC
CASSPGTGGPYEQYF
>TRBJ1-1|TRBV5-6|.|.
TGTGCCAGCAGCTTTCTCGGCAGGGGTGAAGCTTTCTTT
CASSFLGRGEAFF
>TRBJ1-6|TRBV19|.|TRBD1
TGTGCCAGTAGTACCGGGACAGATCATAATTCACCCCTCCACTTT
CASSTGTDHNSPLHF